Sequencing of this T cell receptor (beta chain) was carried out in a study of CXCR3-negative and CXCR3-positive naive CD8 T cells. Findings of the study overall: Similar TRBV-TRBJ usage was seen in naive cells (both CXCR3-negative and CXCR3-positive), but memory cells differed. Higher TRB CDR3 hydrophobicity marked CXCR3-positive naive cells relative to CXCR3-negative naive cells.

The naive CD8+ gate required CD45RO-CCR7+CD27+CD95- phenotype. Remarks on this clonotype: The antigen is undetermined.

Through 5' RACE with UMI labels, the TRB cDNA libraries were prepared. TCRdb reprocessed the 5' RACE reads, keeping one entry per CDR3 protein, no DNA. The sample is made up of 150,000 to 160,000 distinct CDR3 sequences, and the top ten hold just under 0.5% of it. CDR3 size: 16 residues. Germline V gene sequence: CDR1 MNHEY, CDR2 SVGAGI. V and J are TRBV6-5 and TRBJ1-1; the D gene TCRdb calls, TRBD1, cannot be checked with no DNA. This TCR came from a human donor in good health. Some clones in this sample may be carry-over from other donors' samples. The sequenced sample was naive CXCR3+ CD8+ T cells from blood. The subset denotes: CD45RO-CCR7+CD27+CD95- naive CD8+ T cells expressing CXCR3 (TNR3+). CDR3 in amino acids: CASTPFGGGYNTEAFF.